Listed below are T cell receptor beta chains from one sample, sequenced in a study of shared T cell receptors in the human thymus. Assay: immunoSEQ multiplex PCR; the TCRdb copy retains only in-frame clones and omits some. This table has 630,000 or so clones, about 89% appearing once. This sample was shared with a second study, whose subject was human thymus T cells.

The sample was thymocytes. The receptors come from a boy less than two years old with a congenital heart defect. The CDR3 runs from the conserved cysteine through the conserved F or W. D genes are given only for firm matches. The size field is filled for only some rows; it gives once, few, many or a size class.

>TRBD1|TRBJ1-1|TRBV5-1|once
CASSPDRELDTEAFF
TGCGCCAGCAGCCCCGACAGGGAATTGGACACTGAAGCTTTCTTT
>.|TRBJ1-4|TRBV6-6|.
CASSYDSEKLFF
TGTGCCAGCAGTTACGATAGTGAAAAACTGTTTTTT
>.|TRBJ2-2|TRBV9|.
CASSVVTGELFF
TGTGCCAGCAGCGTAGTAACCGGGGAGCTGTTTTTT
>.|TRBJ2-3|TRBV12-5|once
CASGQGRGGDTQYF
TGTGCTAGTGGACAGGGTCGTGGGGGAGATACGCAGTATTTT
>TRBD1|TRBJ1-4|TRBV29-1|.
CSVEDPGTGGENGEKLFF
TGCAGCGTTGAAGATCCAGGGACAGGGGGGGAAAATGGAGAAAAACTGTTTTTT
>TRBD1|TRBJ1-2|TRBV6-5|.
CASSCGTVGCEQVYTF
TGTGCCAGCAGTTGTGGGACAGTTGGGTGTGAACAGGTGTACACCTTC
>.|TRBJ1-1|TRBV7-6|.
CASRHRQNQGEAFF
TGTGCCAGCAGGCATCGTCAAAATCAGGGCGAAGCTTTCTTT
>TRBD2|TRBJ2-1|TRBV14|.
CASSQGTRTGGNEQFF
TGTGCCAGCAGCCAAGGCACACGGACGGGGGGGAATGAGCAGTTCTTC
>TRBD1|TRBJ2-5|TRBV5-1|.
CASSPGTGRGQETQYF
TGCGCCAGCAGCCCGGGGACAGGGAGGGGCCAAGAGACCCAGTACTTC
>TRBD1|TRBJ1-1|TRBV6-1|.
CASSEKRQGKEAFF
TGTGCCAGCAGTGAAAAAAGACAGGGCAAAGAAGCTTTCTTT
>TRBD1|TRBJ2-2|TRBV5-1|.
CASSPDREGELFF
TGCGCCAGCAGCCCCGACAGGGAGGGGGAGCTGTTTTTT
>TRBD1|TRBJ2-7|TRBV4-1|.
CASSQGQGRSYEQYF
TGCGCCAGCAGCCAAGGACAGGGGAGATCCTACGAGCAGTACTTC
>TRBD1|TRBJ1-2|TRBV6-1|once
CASSLHDRGYYGYTF
TGTGCCAGCAGCCTCCATGACAGGGGTTACTATGGCTACACCTTC
>.|TRBJ2-7|TRBV15|.
CATSRVSTGTSYEQYF
TGTGCCACCAGCAGAGTGAGTACAGGGACGTCCTACGAGCAGTACTTC
>TRBD2|TRBJ2-2|TRBV15|.
CATSRNLGERGNTGELFF
TGTGCCACCAGCAGAAATCTGGGGGAGCGGGGTAACACCGGGGAGCTGTTTTTT
>.|TRBJ1-1|TRBV30|.
CAWSSRKGRNTEAFF
TGTGCCTGGAGCTCCCGGAAAGGGAGGAACACTGAAGCTTTCTTT
>TRBD1|TRBJ1-2|TRBV28|.
CASSLGQGKGKDGYTF
TGTGCCAGCAGCCTTGGACAGGGGAAAGGCAAGGATGGCTACACCTTC
>TRBD1|TRBJ2-3|TRBV5-6|.
CASGGTGSTDTQYF
TGTGCCAGCGGGGGGACAGGGAGCACAGATACGCAGTATTTT
>.|TRBJ1-5|TRBV7-6|.
CASSFSGQPQHF
TGTGCCAGCAGCTTTTCAGGGCAGCCCCAGCATTTT
>TRBD2|TRBJ2-3|TRBV19|.
CASSPPGLERVGTDTQYF
TGTGCCAGTAGTCCCCCGGGACTAGAGAGGGTCGGCACAGATACGCAGTATTTT
>TRBD2|TRBJ2-1|TRBV4-3|.
CASSQDTGGQDEQFF
TGCGCCAGCAGCCAAGATACGGGAGGGCAGGATGAGCAGTTCTTC
>.|TRBJ1-5|TRBV5-1|.
CASSTDGGNQPQHF
TGCGCCAGCAGCACCGACGGGGGGAATCAGCCCCAGCATTTT
>.|TRBJ2-7|TRBV7-9|once
CASSSVNPIGTYEQYF
TGTGCCAGCAGCTCAGTGAACCCCATCGGGACCTACGAGCAGTACTTC
>.|TRBJ2-2|TRBV7-6|.
CASSLGSGEAAGELFF
TGTGCCAGCAGCTTAGGGTCCGGGGAAGCGGCCGGGGAGCTGTTTTTT
>TRBD1|TRBJ1-1|TRBV14|.
CASSHFSGTGMGTEAFF
TGTGCCAGCAGCCATTTTTCTGGGACAGGGATGGGCACTGAAGCTTTCTTT
>.|TRBJ1-2|TRBV27|.
CASSLQGAGGYTF
TGTGCCAGCAGTTTACAGGGAGCGGGGGGCTACACCTTC
>TRBD1|TRBJ2-3|TRBV2|.
CASSDSTGVHSTDTQYF
TGTGCCAGCAGCGATTCTACAGGGGTGCACAGCACAGATACGCAGTATTTT
>.|TRBJ2-7|TRBV5-6|.
CASSSPTVPNGYEQYF
TGTGCCAGCAGCTCACCCACGGTCCCCAACGGTTACGAGCAGTACTTC
>TRBD1|TRBJ2-7|TRBV18|.
CASSTGQGRHEQYF
TGTGCCAGCTCAACTGGACAGGGGAGGCACGAGCAGTACTTC
>.|TRBJ1-1|TRBV7-9|.
CASSLLDSPLNTEAFF
TGTGCCAGCAGCTTACTGGACTCCCCATTGAACACTGAAGCTTTCTTT
>.|TRBJ1-1|TRBV10-1|.
CASSPGVNTEAFF
TGCGCCAGCTCCCCGGGGGTGAACACTGAAGCTTTCTTT
>TRBD2|TRBJ2-7|TRBV4-1|once
CASSQELSGSFYEQYF
TGCGCCAGCAGCCAAGAGTTGAGCGGGAGTTTCTACGAGCAGTACTTC
>.|TRBJ1-3|TRBV27|.
CATRSCGRGNTIYF
TGTGCCACCAGATCATGTGGGCGCGGAAACACCATATATTTT
>.|TRBJ1-2|TRBV28|.
CASSSGEGNYGYTF
TGTGCCAGCAGTTCCGGGGAGGGGAACTATGGCTACACCTTC
>.|TRBJ2-7|TRBV19|once
CASSGDFYEQYF
TGTGCCAGTAGTGGGGACTTCTACGAGCAGTACTTC
>TRBD2|TRBJ2-1|TRBV27|.
CASSSRSWKTRGRDEQFF
TGTGCCAGCAGCTCACGATCATGGAAGACTCGCGGGAGGGATGAGCAGTTCTTC
>.|TRBJ1-5|TRBV6-1|few
CASSEAKVRPNQPQHF
TGTGCCAGCAGTGAAGCGAAGGTCAGGCCGAATCAGCCCCAGCATTTT